These 17 T cell receptor beta chains originate from one sample sequenced in a study of blood T cell repertoires in COVID-19 (dated by TCRdb to the early 2020s). Library construction relied on the immunoSEQ multiplex PCR assay. TCRdb re-hosts the immuneACCESS table, in-frame sequences only. Its copies lack some clones; in the studies checked, an unresolved V gene accounts for under half of them, and the cause for the rest is not known. This sample lists approximately 250,000 clones; about 86% were detected once. The ten largest clones take up around 13% of the sample. Material: peripheral blood. The receptors come from a woman aged 70 to 79 with COVID-19, enrolled during active disease.

V usage is TRBV5-1 and J usage is TRBJ1-2; tentative D call: TRBD1 (5 bases). The germline V and J ends were trimmed by 3 bases and 2 bases, with 8 bases remaining between them. The length of the CDR3 is 13 residues. CDR1 and CDR2 (germline): SGHRS, YFSETQ. CDR3 sequence (DNA): TGCGCCAGCAGCTGGGGGGAGAACTATGGCTACACCTTC. Translation gives CASSWGENYGYTF.

V is TRBV3-1 (or the pseudogene TRBV3-2) and J is TRBJ2-1; perhaps TRBD2 as D (7 bases). Germline V gene lookup returns CDR1 LGHDT and CDR2 YNNKEL (reference sequence). The CDR3 totals 15 residues. Trimming cost V 3 bases and J 6 bases, with 15 bases left between them. CDR3 sequence reads: CASSHSGGIFNEQFF. The CDR3 DNA sequence: TGTGCCAGCAGCCATTCGGGGGGCATTTTCAATGAGCAGTTCTTC.

The chain combines TRBV7-3 with TRBJ2-1, with D tentatively TRBD1 (6 bases). Germline assignment: CDR1 SGHTA and CDR2 FQGTGA. This CDR3 is 15 amino acids long. V lost 4 bases and J lost 4, with 14 bases in between. The CDR3 loop reads CASSSPGQFYNEQFF. The CDR3 coding sequence is TGTGCCAGCAGCTCTCCGGGACAATTTTACAATGAGCAGTTCTTC.

A single count supports this clone. This sequence joins TRBV9 and TRBJ2-3; 10 bases line up with TRBD1. The CDR3 totals 16 residues. Germline V gene lookup returns CDR1 SGDLS and CDR2 YYNGEE. With 3 bases clipped from V and 2 bases from J, the junction kept 6 bases outside the gene matches. DNA for the CDR3: TGTGCCAGCAGCGCCGAGGGACAGGGGCCCACAGATACGCAGTATTTT. Translating it yields CASSAEGQGPTDTQYF. Combining the CDR3 with reference TRBV9 and TRBJ2-3 gives the whole variable domain DSGVTQTPKHLITATGQRVTLRCSPRSGDLSVYWYQQSLDQGLQFLIQYYNGEERAKGNILERFSAQQFPDLHSELNLSSLELGDSALYFCASSAEGQGPTDTQYFGPGTRLTVL.

The chain uses TRBV7-6 and TRBJ1-1; a possible D gene is TRBD1 (6 bases). The CDR3 has 15 amino acids. V lost 3 bases to trimming and J lost 4 bases, with 15 bases between them. Germline V gene data show CDR1 as SGHVS and CDR2 as FNYEAQ. The DNA of the CDR3 is TGTGCCAGCAGCTTGGGGGACAAGGTCGGCACTGAAGCTTTCTTT. Protein product: CASSLGDKVGTEAFF.

This clone was observed a single time. This rearrangement joins TRBV6-5 to TRBJ2-7, with 7 nucleotides matching TRBD1. This CDR3 region has 14 residues. The germline gives CDR1 MNHEY, CDR2 SVGAGI. The J segment lost 4 bases and the V segment lost 6 bases, leaving 9 bases of the junction unmatched. Written as DNA, the CDR3 is TGTGCCAGCAGCCGACAGGGTTTGGGGTACGAGCAGTACTTC. This gives the protein CASSRQGLGYEQYF.

The V call is TRBV6-2 or TRBV6-3, the J call TRBJ2-5; the D gene is possibly TRBD2 (6 bases). Per germline, CDR1 MNHEY and CDR2 SVGEGT. The CDR3 is 13 residues long. Trimming shortened V by 2 bases and J by 2 bases, and 6 bases separated the two germline ends. The CDR3 is CASSYGGQETQYF. In DNA, the CDR3 is TGTGCCAGCAGTTACGGAGGGCAAGAGACCCAGTACTTC.

This CDR3 reads CASSPPKRGPNTGELFF. CDR3 nucleotides: TGTGCCAGCAGCCCCCCAAAGCGGGGCCCGAACACCGGGGAGCTGTTTTTT. The chain uses TRBV5-4 and TRBJ2-2; 7 nucleotides agree with TRBD2. J was trimmed by 0 bases and V by 4 bases; bases with no gene match: 9. The CDR3 sequence is 17 residues long. Per germline, CDR1 SGHNT and CDR2 YYREEE (reference sequence).

This clone was seen a single time. The genes are TRBV21-1 and TRBJ2-4; TRBD2, the table's D call, lacks a check against the DNA. TRBV21-1 is listed as a pseudogene. The CDR3 is 17 residues long. In nucleotides, the CDR3 is TGTGCCAGCAGCTACCCCCGGACGGGGGTAGCCAAAAACATTCAGTACTTC. Translation: CASSYPRTGVAKNIQYF.

The chain employs TRBV24-1 and TRBJ2-5; 10 bases align to TRBD1. The CDR3 is 16 amino acids. J was trimmed by 2 bases and V by 3 bases; bases with no gene match: 5. Germline V gene sequence: CDR1 KGHDR, CDR2 SFDVKD. The CDR3 loop reads CATSDLGTGAQETQYF. CDR3 coding DNA: TGTGCCACCAGTGATCTCGGGACAGGGGCACAAGAGACCCAGTACTTC.

This clone came up a few times. This chain uses TRBV24-1 with TRBJ2-2, with 11 bases that match TRBD2. There are 17 residues in the CDR3. Per the germline V gene, CDR1 is KGHDR and CDR2 is SFDVKD. V lost 3 bases to trimming and J lost 4 bases; unmatched junction nucleotides: 6. CDR3: CATSDLVAGGFTGELFF. The CDR3 nucleotides are TGTGCCACCAGTGATCTGGTAGCGGGGGGGTTCACCGGGGAGCTGTTTTTT.

The chain combines TRBV7-2 with TRBJ2-1; TRBD2 matches 8 bases. V shed 5 bases and J 4 bases; nucleotides not matched to a gene: 7. In germline, CDR1 is SGHTA, CDR2 FQGNSA. CDR3 length: 15 residues. The CDR3 reads CASSPPAGAYNEQFF. The CDR3 nucleotides are TGTGCCAGCAGCCCGCCAGCGGGGGCTTACAATGAGCAGTTCTTC.

The chain recombines TRBV5-1 with TRBJ2-2, with D possibly matching TRBD1 (5 bases). Trimming removed 6 bases at V and 3 bases at J, with 9 bases between. Germline assignment: CDR1 SGHRS and CDR2 YFSETQ. The CDR3 has 13 residues. The DNA of the CDR3 is TGCGCCAGCACCCTACAGGACACCGGGGAGCTGTTTTTT. Amino acids: CASTLQDTGELFF.

The chain carries TRBV12-5 and TRBJ1-1; D unresolved. The V end was cut by 0 bases, the J end by 1 base, with 9 bases between. CDR3 length: 15 residues. Germline CDR1 is LGHNT and CDR2 is FRNRAP. This CDR3 reads CASGLVVGSNTEAFF. The CDR3 nucleotides read TGTGCTAGTGGTTTGGTTGTCGGTTCGAACACTGAAGCTTTCTTT.

This clone has a handful of counts. This chain uses TRBV10-3 with TRBJ1-1; tentative D call: TRBD1 (5 bases). Germline CDR1 is ENHRY and CDR2 is SYGVKD. The CDR3 has 12 amino acids. Trimming pared 10 bases from V and 3 bases from J, leaving 12 bases between. This chain's CDR3 is CATSGVDTEAFF. The CDR3, as DNA: TGTGCCACTTCGGGGGTTGACACTGAAGCTTTCTTT.

The chain is built from TRBV9 and TRBJ1-3, with D unresolved. Germline V gene lookup returns CDR1 SGDLS and CDR2 YYNGEE. V dropped 3 bases and J dropped 4 bases, with 8 bases sitting between them. The CDR3 spans 13 residues. The CDR3 here is CASSAGLGNTIYF. The DNA for the CDR3 is TGTGCCAGCAGCGCCGGACTGGGAAACACCATATATTTT.

This clone was found a few times. The chain links TRBV5-4 to TRBJ2-7, with TRBD1 identical over 11 bases. CDR1 is SGHNT and CDR2 is YYREEE in the germline V gene (reference sequence). CDR3 size: 15 residues. J gave up 5 bases and V 3 bases, and 7 bases lay outside the gene matches. DNA of the CDR3: TGTGCCAGCAGCTCGAAGGACAGGGGGCTCCACGAGCAGTACTTC. Protein sequence: CASSSKDRGLHEQYF. Full variable domain (remainder filled in from reference TRBV5-4 and TRBJ2-7): ETGVTQSPTHLIKTRGQQVTLRCSSQSGHNTVSWYQQALGQGPQFIFQYYREEENGRGNFPPRFSGLQFPNYSSELNVNALELDDSALYLCASSSKDRGLHEQYFGPGTRLTVT.